This T cell receptor beta chain was obtained from a study of vaccination and CD4 T cells after COVID-19. Study-level background: Ranging from 14 to 241, the interval between dose two and post-vaccine sampling had a median of approximately 70 days. The control cultures got either a CEFX pool, an HIV-1 Nef pool, or no peptide at all.

Treatment indicated: roughly nine-day PBMC culture with coronavirus spike peptide pools or control peptides (ViraFEST assay). Trimming removed 5 bases from V and 2 bases from J, with 19 bases in between. CDR1 is SGHTA, CDR2 FQGNSA, per germline. The CDR3 loop spans 17 amino acids. Comments on this clonotype: Its cognate antigen is unknown.

An Oncomine TCR Beta short-read assay was used to sequence the DNA from cultured CD4+ T cells. TCRdb reprocessed the PCR reads with MiXCR, giving one entry per CDR3 protein. The sample shows 12,000 to 15,000 distinct CDR3 sequences, roughly 30% of them seen only once. This clonotype was sampled from a human donor who had recovered from COVID-19. The sequencing sample was made of CD4+ T cells from blood, cultured in vitro. The chain employs TRBV7-2 and TRBJ1-3; D unclear. The CDR3 DNA follows: TGTGCCAGCAGCCCACAACCGACTACTGTAGCTGGAAACACCATATATTTT. Protein product: CASSPQPTTVAGNTIYF. Full variable domain (outside the CDR3, taken from reference TRBV7-2 and TRBJ1-3): GAGVSQSPSNKVTEKGKDVELRCDPISGHTALYWYRQSLGQGLEFLIYFQGNSAPDKSGLPSDRFSAERTGGSVSTLTIQRTQQEDSAVYLCASSPQPTTVAGNTIYFGEGSWLTVV.